The next 25 T cell receptor beta chains were all read from a single sample in a study of PD-1 blockade in mismatch repair-deficient tumors. Here immunoSEQ multiplex PCR was the method, and the copy in TCRdb shows in-frame clones only, minus some. The profile covers around 120,000 clones, with almost 90% appearing a single time and 12% taken by the ten largest. Sequenced material: peripheral blood, taken 70 to 72 weeks after starting pembrolizumab. The receptors shown here come from an adult with mismatch repair-deficient cancer.

This chain uses TRBV4-1 with TRBJ2-7; D gene uncertain. Germline V gene lookup returns CDR1 MGHRA and CDR2 YSYEKL. The CDR3 sequence is 15 residues long. V gave up 3 bases and J gave up 0 bases, with 12 bases separating them. CDR3 bases: TGCGCCAGCAGCCAGATCTGGACCGTCTCCTACGAGCAGTACTTC. It is translated as CASSQIWTVSYEQYF.

This chain connects TRBV7-9 to TRBJ2-7; TRBD2 is a possible D gene (5 bases). Germline V lookup: CDR1 SEHNR, CDR2 FQNEAQ (reference sequence). With 5 bases removed from V and 7 bases from J, the gap between germline ends came to 21 bases. This CDR3 has 15 amino acids. Here the CDR3 DNA reads TGTGCCAGCAGCCCCCCGGAGGCCGAGCCCGGGGAGCAGTACTTC. Translated, it gives CASSPPEAEPGEQYF.

The chain uses TRBV27 and TRBJ1-5; D remains unclear. Trimming removed 3 bases from V and 3 bases from J, with 9 bases in between. Germline V gives CDR1 MNHEY, CDR2 SMNVEV (reference sequence). The CDR3 runs 14 residues. This chain's CDR3 is CASSFGRINQPQHF. CDR3 DNA sequence: TGTGCCAGCAGTTTCGGCAGGATCAATCAGCCCCAGCATTTT.

This clone has a handful of counts. This chain connects TRBV19 to TRBJ1-5; 8 bases line up with TRBD1. The germline gives CDR1 LNHDA, CDR2 SQIVND (reference sequence). With V trimmed by 6 bases and J by 2 bases, 15 bases remained unmatched. The CDR3 contains 18 residues. The CDR3: CASSHWGTGEGGNQPQHF. The CDR3 DNA reads as TGTGCCAGTAGCCATTGGGGGACAGGTGAAGGCGGCAATCAGCCCCAGCATTTT.

This chain joins TRBV6-6 and TRBJ1-1; the D gene is possibly TRBD1 (5 bases). The CDR3 loop spans 12 amino acids. Per germline, CDR1 MNHNY and CDR2 SVGAGI (reference sequence). Trimming left V 2 bases short and J 11 bases short, with 12 bases between. The CDR3, as DNA: TGTGCCAGCAGTTACGGGGGTTCAGAGGCTTTCTTT. Translated: CASSYGGSEAFF.

V is TRBV6-5 and J is TRBJ2-1; the D is unclear. The CDR3 is 11 amino acids. Trimming shortened V by 5 bases and J by 7 bases, and 6 bases separated the two germline ends. Germline CDR1 reads MNHEY; CDR2 reads SVGAGI. CDR3 sequence (DNA): TGTGCCAGCAGTACGGGTAATGAGCAGTTCTTC. Translated: CASSTGNEQFF.

This clone is a singleton in its sample. This chain connects TRBV9 to TRBJ2-7, with 11 bases identical to TRBD1. The J segment lost 2 bases and the V segment lost 0 bases, leaving 10 bases of the junction unmatched. This CDR3 region has 18 residues. CDR1 and CDR2 from the germline V gene are SGDLS and YYNGEE. The CDR3 sequence: CASSVGEGTGGQTYEQYF. Written as DNA, the CDR3 is TGTGCCAGCAGCGTAGGGGAAGGGACAGGGGGACAGACCTACGAGCAGTACTTC.

The genes are TRBV30 and TRBJ1-1, with D unresolved. The CDR3 consists of 13 residues. Germline CDR1 GTSNPN, CDR2 SVGIG (reference sequence). V gave up 5 bases and J gave up 3 bases, with 13 bases separating them. The CDR3 DNA reads TGTGCCTGGGCGGGAGGGTTTGACACTGAAGCTTTCTTT. It encodes CAWAGGFDTEAFF.

The gene calls are TRBV11-2 and TRBJ2-7; 9 nucleotides line up with TRBD2. V lost 0 bases to trimming and J lost 5 bases; unmatched junction nucleotides: 5. The CDR3 loop spans 15 amino acids. Germline-derived CDR1 and CDR2 are SGHAT and FQNNGV. As DNA, the CDR3 is TGTGCCAGCAGCTTAGACATCCTAGCGGGACACGAGCAGTACTTC. Protein sequence: CASSLDILAGHEQYF.

This chain links TRBV14 with TRBJ1-3; unclear D gene. V was cut by 1 base and J by 0 bases, with 16 bases left in between. This CDR3 has 18 residues. The germline V gene has CDR1 SGHDN and CDR2 FVKESK. DNA of the CDR3: TGTGCCAGCAGCCAAGGACATTGGGGTGCCCGCTCTGGAAACACCATATATTTT. Protein product: CASSQGHWGARSGNTIYF.

V usage is TRBV28 and J usage is TRBJ1-5; D ambiguous. V lost 6 bases to trimming and J lost 4 bases, with 16 bases between them. CDR1 and CDR2 (germline): MDHEN, SYDVKM. CDR3 length: 15 residues. The CDR3 reads CASSPGEAGNQPQHF. The CDR3 coding sequence is TGTGCCAGCAGCCCGGGTGAGGCGGGGAATCAGCCCCAGCATTTT. Full variable domain (outside the CDR3, taken from reference TRBV28 and TRBJ1-5): DVKVTQSSRYLVKRTGEKVFLECVQDMDHENMFWYRQDPGLGLRLIYFSYDVKMKEKGDIPEGYSVSREKKERFSLILESASTNQTSMYLCASSPGEAGNQPQHFGDGTRLSIL.

The rearrangement joins TRBV12-2 to TRBJ1-2. TRBV12-2 is a pseudogene segment. The CDR3 is 16 residues long. The CDR3 loop reads CASRLGGGRANYGYTF. The CDR3 DNA is TGTGCAAGTCGCTTAGGCGGGGGACGGGCTAACTATGGCTACACCTTC.

J is TRBJ2-5 and V is TRBV28, with 7 bases matching TRBD2. The germline CDR1 and CDR2 sequences are MDHEN and SYDVKM. Trimming at V came to 6 bases and at J to 1 base, leaving 5 bases not matched to a gene. CDR3 size: 14 residues. CDR3 protein: CASRSSSGQETQYF. The CDR3 nucleotides read TGTGCCAGCAGGTCCTCTAGCGGCCAAGAGACCCAGTACTTC.

This chain connects TRBV6-5 to TRBJ2-3; D is perhaps TRBD2 (6 bases). The CDR3 sequence is 12 residues long. V was pared by 8 bases and J by 4 bases, with 10 bases between. From germline, CDR1 is MNHEY and CDR2 SVGAGI. CDR3 region: CASWEVADTQYF. The CDR3 DNA is TGTGCCAGCTGGGAGGTTGCAGATACGCAGTATTTT.

This chain links TRBV6-1 with TRBJ1-4; possible D gene TRBD1, 6 bases. Trimming removed 0 bases at V and 8 bases at J, with 16 bases between. CDR3 length: 16 amino acids. Germline V gene lookup returns CDR1 MNHNS and CDR2 SASEGT. CDR3 loop: CASSEAPRGPYEKLFF. As DNA, the CDR3 is TGTGCCAGCAGTGAAGCTCCCCGGGGGCCATACGAAAAACTGTTTTTT.

This clone is a singleton in its sample. The chain couples TRBV19 to TRBJ2-3; 8 positions match TRBD2. Germline CDR1 and CDR2: LNHDA and SQIVND (reference sequence). The V gene end was trimmed by 7 bases and the J gene end by 4 bases; junction bases not matched to a gene: 7. The CDR3 sequence is 14 residues long. The CDR3 DNA is TGTGCCAGTAAGGCGGGAGGTTATGCAGATACGCAGTATTTT. Residues: CASKAGGYADTQYF.

The CDR3, as DNA: TGTGCCAGCAGTAGGGACAGGGGCCACGAGCAGTACTTC. Encoded protein: CASSRDRGHEQYF. V and J are TRBV6-1 and TRBJ2-7; the match to TRBD1 covers 10 bases. Germline V gene lookup returns CDR1 MNHNS and CDR2 SASEGT. CDR3 length equals 13 residues. Germline trimming cut 5 bases from V and 5 bases from J; bases unmatched to any gene: 3.

This chain links TRBV6-6 with TRBJ1-1, with D hard to call. Deletions cut 4 bases from V and 6 bases from J, with 6 bases between. Germline CDR1 is MNHNY and CDR2 is SVGAGI (reference sequence). The CDR3 totals 11 residues. The CDR3: CASSWGPEAFF. In DNA, the CDR3 is TGTGCCAGCAGTTGGGGTCCTGAAGCTTTCTTT.

The chain combines TRBV27 with TRBJ1-2; tentatively, D is TRBD1 (6 bases). Germline CDR1 MNHEY, CDR2 SMNVEV (reference sequence). V shed 5 bases and J shed 5 bases, with 15 bases lying between them. The CDR3 length is 14 residues. The CDR3 nucleotides read TGTGCCAGCAGTCTCCTGGGGGGGCGATATGGCTACACCTTC. As protein: CASSLLGGRYGYTF.

This clone was observed once. An end of the junction does not agree with germline; a read error may underlie this. CDR3 DNA sequence: TGTGCCAGTAGTATGTCGGGACCCTTATACTTC. This translates into CASSMSGPLYF. The chain combines TRBV19 with TRBJ1-2; possibly TRBD1 for D (5 bases). Germline V lookup: CDR1 LNHDA, CDR2 SQIVND (reference sequence). There are 11 residues in the CDR3.

V and J are TRBV7-8 and TRBJ2-7; a weak D match, TRBD1 (6 bases). The CDR3 consists of 15 residues. The germline CDR1 and CDR2 sequences are SGHVS and FQNEAQ. The ends were cut back, 6 bases at V and 2 bases at J, with 17 bases in the middle. Written as DNA, the CDR3 is TGTGCCAGCAGTCCGGGACAATCGTATCCCTACGAGCAGTACTTC. Protein: CASSPGQSYPYEQYF. The entire variable domain, with the rest obtained from reference TRBV7-8 and TRBJ2-7, is as follows: GAGVSQSPRYKVAKRGQDVALRCDPISGHVSLFWYQQALGQGPEFLTYFQNEAQLDKSGLPSDRFFAERPEGSVSTLKIQRTQQEDSAVYLCASSPGQSYPYEQYFGPGTRLTVT.

The chain joins TRBV6-5 to TRBJ2-3; tentatively, D is TRBD2 (5 bases). V was shortened by 5 bases and J by 8 bases, with 14 bases between the two germline ends. The germline gives CDR1 MNHEY, CDR2 SVGAGI. This CDR3 has 13 residues. CDR3 amino acids: CASSEGERRTQYF. DNA for the CDR3: TGTGCCAGCAGTGAGGGAGAGAGGCGTACGCAGTATTTT.

CDR3 sequence: CASSPRRDSGWAYEQYF. In nucleotides, the CDR3 is TGTGCCAGCAGCCCGAGAAGAGATAGCGGGTGGGCCTACGAGCAGTACTTC. The V call is TRBV14, the J call TRBJ2-7; 7 nucleotides match TRBD2. With V trimmed by 4 bases and J by 2 bases, 14 bases remained unmatched. The germline V gene encodes CDR1 SGHDN and CDR2 FVKESK. CDR3 length: 17 amino acids. Full variable domain (outside the CDR3, taken from reference TRBV14 and TRBJ2-7): EAGVTQFPSHSVIEKGQTVTLRCDPISGHDNLYWYRRVMGKEIKFLLHFVKESKQDESGMPNNRFLAERTGGTYSTLKVQPAELEDSGVYFCASSPRRDSGWAYEQYFGPGTRLTVT.

This sequence joins TRBV6-1 and TRBJ2-7; the match to TRBD2 covers 9 bases. J was trimmed by 3 bases and V by 6 bases; bases with no gene match: 3. The germline CDR1 and CDR2 sequences are MNHNS and SASEGT. CDR3 length: 13 amino acids. The CDR3 DNA reads as TGTGCCAGCAGCGGACTAGCGCGCTACGAGCAGTACTTC. Protein: CASSGLARYEQYF.

The chain is built from TRBV5-1 and TRBJ1-1; D is ambiguous. This CDR3 is 16 amino acids long. Trimming removed 3 bases from V and 3 bases from J, with 18 bases in between. CDR1 and CDR2 (germline): SGHRS, YFSETQ. CDR3 in amino acids: CASSWKDAPTDTEAFF. CDR3 in DNA: TGCGCCAGCAGCTGGAAGGACGCGCCAACCGACACTGAAGCTTTCTTT.